The next 20 T cell receptor beta chains were all read from a single sample in a study of blood T cell repertoires in COVID-19 (dated by TCRdb to 2020 to 2021). Libraries were constructed by the immunoSEQ multiplex PCR assay. Not all clones reach the TCRdb copy of this immuneACCESS table, which keeps in-frame sequences only. Checked studies attribute under half of the gap to unresolved V genes and leave the rest unexplained. For this sample the table gives some 140,000 clones, of which about 81% were detected only once. Jointly, the top ten make up approximately 17% of the sample. The specimen was peripheral blood. Every receptor here comes from a woman older than 75 with acute or convalescent COVID-19.

This chain connects TRBV27 to TRBJ1-5; D is ambiguous. V was trimmed by 5 bases and J by 4 bases, leaving 12 bases between them. Germline V gene lookup returns CDR1 MNHEY and CDR2 SMNVEV (reference sequence). This CDR3 has 14 residues. CDR3 nucleotides: TGTGCCAGCAGTGTCGGGGAGCGGAATCAGCCCCAGCATTTT. This sequence encodes CASSVGERNQPQHF.

The chain recombines TRBV9 with TRBJ2-5; a weak D match, TRBD2 (6 bases). CDR1 is SGDLS and CDR2 is YYNGEE in the germline V gene. This CDR3 spans 15 amino acids. V lost 3 bases and J 2 bases, leaving 14 bases between the germline ends. The CDR3 loop reads CASSASAGRQETQYF. In DNA form, the CDR3 reads TGTGCCAGCAGCGCCTCGGCAGGGAGGCAAGAGACCCAGTACTTC.

The genes are TRBV5-6 and TRBJ1-5, with D possibly being TRBD1 (5 bases). There are 14 residues in the CDR3. V was clipped by 6 bases and J by 4 bases, with 14 bases between them. Germline V gene sequence: CDR1 SGHDT, CDR2 YYEEEE. CDR3 protein: CASTNYRLNQPQHF. CDR3 in DNA: TGTGCCAGCACTAACTACAGGCTTAATCAGCCCCAGCATTTT.

V gene TRBV6-2 or TRBV6-3 combines with J gene TRBJ2-5; TRBD2 matches at 9 bases. The CDR3 loop spans 15 amino acids. Unmatched junction bases numbered 8, after V lost 4 bases and J lost 5 bases. The germline CDR1 and CDR2 sequences are MNHEY and SVGEGT. Here the CDR3 reads CASSLVGLARETQYF. The CDR3 bases are TGTGCCAGCAGTTTGGTGGGACTAGCAAGGGAGACCCAGTACTTC.

The J gene is TRBJ2-3, the V gene TRBV14; no clear D gene. Per the germline V gene, CDR1 is SGHDN and CDR2 is FVKESK. V lost 6 bases and J lost 3, with 10 bases in between. This CDR3 comprises 13 residues. This chain's CDR3 is CASRRQWTDTQYF. The CDR3 bases are TGTGCCAGCAGGCGGCAGTGGACAGATACGCAGTATTTT.

This chain joins TRBV2 and TRBJ1-2; 8 positions agree with TRBD1. This CDR3 has 16 residues. The germline CDR1 and CDR2 sequences are SNHLY and FYNNEI. The J segment lost 13 bases and the V segment lost 7 bases, leaving 23 bases of the junction unmatched. DNA for the CDR3: TGTGCCAGCACGATCGCCCCCCCCAGGGGGCTTTTGGTTCCCACCTTC. This gives the protein CASTIAPPRGLLVPTF.

About this clone: One end of the junction does not line up with germline, which may come from a read error. The chain couples TRBV2 to TRBJ2-7; D uncertain. Germline-derived CDR1 and CDR2 are SNHLY and FYNNEI. The CDR3 is 9 amino acids. The CDR3 bases are TGTGCCAGCACCCACTTACGCCGGTTC. Translated, it gives CASTHLRRF. Combining the CDR3 with reference TRBV2 and TRBJ2-7 gives the whole variable domain EPEVTQTPSHQVTQMGQEVILRCVPISNHLYFYWYRQILGQKVEFLVSFYNNEISEKSEIFDDQFSVERPDGSNFTLKIRSTKLEDSAMYFCASTHLRRFGPGTRLTVT.

This clone was detected only once. The chain employs TRBV19 and TRBJ2-6; 7 nucleotides match TRBD2. Looked up from germline, CDR1 is LNHDA and CDR2 is SQIVND (reference sequence). The length of the CDR3 is 19 residues. V lost 5 bases and J lost 1; bases outside the gene matches: 14. The CDR3 spells CASSAPRGGLSSGANVLTF. The CDR3 DNA follows: TGTGCCAGTAGTGCCCCCCGCGGGGGTCTAAGTTCTGGGGCCAACGTCCTGACTTTC.

The V and J genes are TRBV5-8 and TRBJ1-2; 8 nucleotides align to TRBD1. J was trimmed by 3 bases and V by 2 bases; bases with no gene match: 3. The CDR3 loop spans 14 amino acids. The germline gives CDR1 SGHTS, CDR2 YDEGEE. The CDR3 bases are TGTGCCAGCAGCTTCGACAGGGGTGACTATGGCTACACCTTC. Its translation: CASSFDRGDYGYTF.

This chain connects TRBV7-2 to TRBJ1-3, with 7 bases fitting TRBD1. V gave up 3 bases and J gave up 4 bases; unmatched junction bases: 6. The CDR3 loop spans 15 amino acids. Germline CDR1 SGHTA, CDR2 FQGNSA. DNA of the CDR3: TGTGCCAGCAGCTTCGGGACAGCGAAGGGAAACACCATATATTTT. Its protein is CASSFGTAKGNTIYF.

This chain links TRBV7-2 with TRBJ1-1; the D gene is possibly TRBD1 (6 bases). CDR1 SGHTA and CDR2 FQGNSA come from the germline V gene. V was shortened by 5 bases and J by 4 bases, with 14 bases between the two germline ends. This CDR3 is built from 14 residues. The CDR3 is CASSPRGPGTEAFF. Written as DNA, the CDR3 is TGTGCCAGCAGCCCCAGGGGCCCCGGCACTGAAGCTTTCTTT.

V is TRBV7-6 and J is TRBJ2-1; D is possibly TRBD1 (6 bases). V lost 6 bases, J lost 2 bases, and 8 bases lay in between. Germline V gene sequence: CDR1 SGHVS, CDR2 FNYEAQ. The CDR3 runs to 13 residues. The CDR3 protein is CASSRTAYNEQFF. CDR3 coding DNA: TGTGCCAGCAGTCGGACAGCCTACAATGAGCAGTTCTTC.

The rearrangement joins TRBV4-3 to TRBJ2-5, with D hard to call. In germline, CDR1 is LGHNA, CDR2 YSLEER. Trimming stripped 4 bases from V and 3 bases from J, with 15 bases between. The CDR3 runs 15 residues. The CDR3 bases are TGCGCCAGCAGCCGTCGGGTCGGAACAAAAGAGACCCAGTACTTC. Encoded protein: CASSRRVGTKETQYF.

In its sample, this clone was seen a few times. V and J are TRBV24-1 and TRBJ2-3, with 7 positions matching TRBD2. Germline V gene lookup returns CDR1 KGHDR and CDR2 SFDVKD. This CDR3 region has 15 residues. V lost 9 bases and J lost 2; bases outside the gene matches: 10. The CDR3 is CATGAGRGTTDTQYF. CDR3 bases: TGTGCCACCGGCGCTGGGCGGGGGACCACAGATACGCAGTATTTT.

CDR3 protein: CASSTGVGGTNYNEQFF. As DNA, the CDR3 is TGTGCCAGTAGTACCGGGGTTGGCGGAACTAATTACAATGAGCAGTTCTTC. The chain is built from TRBV19 and TRBJ2-1; maybe TRBD2 (5 bases). There are 17 residues in the CDR3. Germline V gene lookup returns CDR1 LNHDA and CDR2 SQIVND (reference sequence). V gave up 4 bases and J gave up 4 bases, with 20 bases separating them.

The rearrangement links TRBV9 to TRBJ1-3; D may be TRBD1 (5 bases). The ends were cut back, 0 bases at V and 2 bases at J, with 9 bases in the middle. This CDR3 has 15 residues. Germline V gene data show CDR1 as SGDLS and CDR2 as YYNGEE. CDR3 DNA sequence: TGTGCCAGCAGCGTAGGAGACAGCACTGGAAACACCATATATTTT. This sequence encodes CASSVGDSTGNTIYF.

The chain recombines TRBV9 with TRBJ2-7; D is perhaps TRBD1 (6 bases). Germline V gene sequence: CDR1 SGDLS, CDR2 YYNGEE. This CDR3 has 13 residues. The V end was cut by 4 bases, the J end by 2 bases, with 10 bases between. CDR3 sequence: CASSRDTTYEQYF. CDR3 nucleotide sequence: TGTGCCAGCAGCAGGGACACCACCTACGAGCAGTACTTC.

V gene TRBV6-2 or TRBV6-3 combines with J gene TRBJ2-7, with TRBD2 matching over 9 bases. The length of the CDR3 is 15 residues. V dropped 0 bases and J dropped 6; count of bases not matched to a gene: 6. Germline V gene data show CDR1 as MNHEY and CDR2 as SVGEGT. CDR3 residues: CASSYSRLADIEQYF. In DNA, the CDR3 is TGTGCCAGCAGTTACTCGAGACTAGCGGATATCGAGCAGTACTTC.

This clone occurred once. The rearrangement joins TRBV10-3 to TRBJ1-2; 7 bases are shared with TRBD1. CDR1 is ENHRY, CDR2 SYGVKD, per germline. V trimming: 2 bases; J trimming: 7 bases; junction bases outside the gene matches: 7. The CDR3 length is 14 residues. The CDR3 nucleotides are TGTGCCATCAGTGAGCCGACAGGGACTCGTGGCTACACCTTC. It is translated as CAISEPTGTRGYTF.

J is TRBJ2-3 and V is TRBV30, with a weak D call TRBD1 (5 bases). Germline V lookup: CDR1 GTSNPN, CDR2 SVGIG (reference sequence). Trimming stripped 2 bases from V and 0 bases from J, with 9 bases between. The CDR3 has 14 amino acids. DNA for the CDR3: TGTGCCTGGAGTAGGACAACTAGCACAGATACGCAGTATTTT. It is translated as CAWSRTTSTDTQYF.